This passage covers 7 T cell receptor beta chains from one sample sequenced in a study of neoadjuvant anti-PD-1 for oral cavity cancer. Stated time point: after neoadjuvant nivolumab, at surgical resection. Sequencing used immunoSEQ multiplex PCR; TCRdb keeps in-frame clones, though not all of them. Of 12,000 or so clones in the sample, 71% were seen once. Here the sequenced sample was PBMCs, taken after nivolumab (anti-PD-1) treatment. These receptors all come from a person between 40 and 85 years old with oral cavity squamous cell carcinoma.

The chain recombines TRBV11-2 with TRBJ2-7, with D hard to call. The length of the CDR3 is 13 residues. Germline V gene sequence: CDR1 SGHAT, CDR2 FQNNGV. The V end lost 5 bases, the J end lost 1 base, and 9 bases lay between the germline ends. In DNA, the CDR3 is TGTGCCAGCAGCCCGATCGGATCCTACGAGCAGTACTTC. Translating it yields CASSPIGSYEQYF.

This clone was counted a few times. This chain links TRBV5-1 with TRBJ1-6; TRBD1 is a possible D gene (5 bases). V was clipped by 0 bases and J by 5 bases, with 9 bases between them. In germline, CDR1 is SGHRS, CDR2 YFSETQ. The CDR3 is 15 residues long. This CDR3 reads CASSLAGPNNSPLHF. The DNA of the CDR3 is TGCGCCAGCAGCTTGGCGGGACCGAATAATTCACCCCTCCACTTT.

This clone was observed a handful of times. V usage is TRBV5-1 and J usage is TRBJ1-3; no clear D. CDR1 is SGHRS, CDR2 YFSETQ, per germline. This CDR3 contains 14 residues. Trimming took 2 bases from V and 4 from J, leaving 10 bases between them. The CDR3: CASSFLSSGNTIYF. The CDR3 DNA follows: TGCGCCAGCAGCTTTCTTTCTTCCGGAAACACCATATATTTT.

V and J are TRBV5-1 and TRBJ1-5; D unclear. The CDR3 covers 15 residues. The germline V gene encodes CDR1 SGHRS and CDR2 YFSETQ. The V and J ends lost 0 bases and 3 bases respectively, with 10 bases between them. The CDR3 DNA follows: TGCGCCAGCAGCTTGGACTCCCCAGCCAATCAGCCCCAGCATTTT. Translated, it gives CASSLDSPANQPQHF. Filled out from reference TRBV5-1 and TRBJ1-5, the complete variable domain reads KAGVTQTPRYLIKTRGQQVTLSCSPISGHRSVSWYQQTPGQGLQFLFEYFSETQRNKGNFPGRFSGRQFSNSRSEMNVSTLELGDSALYLCASSLDSPANQPQHFGDGTRLSIL.

This clone has a single count. The CDR3 nucleotides are TGTGCCAGCAGAGAAACAGGGTTTGGTCAGCCCCAGCATTTT. As protein: CASRETGFGQPQHF. V gene TRBV25-1 combines with J gene TRBJ1-5; TRBD1 might be the D (6 bases). This CDR3 is built from 14 residues. Trimming cost V 6 bases and J 6 bases, with 15 bases left between them. The germline V gene encodes CDR1 MGHDK and CDR2 SYGVNS.

The chain links TRBV6-6 to TRBJ1-3; TRBD1 might be the D (5 bases). This CDR3 contains 14 residues. With 6 bases removed from V and 4 bases from J, the gap between germline ends came to 13 bases. Germline CDR1 and CDR2: MNHNY and SVGAGI (reference sequence). Here the CDR3 DNA reads TGTGCCAGCAGGGGATCCCGGGGCGGAAACACCATATATTTT. This sequence encodes CASRGSRGGNTIYF.

This clone was detected only a few times. V gene TRBV9 combines with J gene TRBJ2-5, with TRBD1 matching over 7 bases. Germline CDR1 is SGDLS and CDR2 is YYNGEE. The ends lost 3 bases at V and 4 bases at J; junction bases unmatched: 6. This CDR3 contains 14 residues. The CDR3 DNA is TGTGCCAGCAGCGCGACACCAGGGGGAGAGACCCAGTACTTC. Its translation: CASSATPGGETQYF.